This TCR beta chain was documented in a study of shared clonotypes between healthy human individuals. Germline assignment: CDR1 SGHTA and CDR2 FQGTGA. V was cut by 4 bases and J by 2 bases, with 15 bases left in between. The CDR3 is 15 amino acids. Naivety among CD8 cells was defined by CD45RO negativity and positive CCR7 selection, thereby excluding terminally differentiated effector memory CD45RA+ cells. TCRdb's table, derived via immunoSEQ multiplex PCR, lists solely in-frame clones and lacks some. Of around 2.1 million clones listed, 85% to 95% are singletons. The rearrangement joins TRBV7-3 to TRBJ2-7; maybe TRBD2 (6 bases). The sequence derives from a man aged 18 to 29 in good health. Some clones in this sample may be carry-over from other donors' samples. The specimen sequenced was naive CD8+ T cells from PBMCs. The chain's CDR3 is CASSSMGGPAYEQYF. CDR3 in DNA: TGTGCCAGCAGCTCTATGGGGGGTCCTGCCTACGAGCAGTACTTC.